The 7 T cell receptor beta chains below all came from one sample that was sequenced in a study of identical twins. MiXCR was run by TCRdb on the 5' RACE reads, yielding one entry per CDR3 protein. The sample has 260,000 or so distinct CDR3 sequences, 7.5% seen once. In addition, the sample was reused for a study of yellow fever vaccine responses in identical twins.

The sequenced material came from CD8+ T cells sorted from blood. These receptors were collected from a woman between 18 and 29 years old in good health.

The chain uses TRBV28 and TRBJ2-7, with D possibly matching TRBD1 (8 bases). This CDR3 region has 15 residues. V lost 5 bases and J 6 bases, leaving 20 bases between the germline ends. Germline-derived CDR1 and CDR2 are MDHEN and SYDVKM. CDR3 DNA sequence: TGTGCCAGCAGTACCCCTAAGGACAGGGAGGGCGAGCAGTACTTC. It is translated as CASSTPKDREGEQYF.

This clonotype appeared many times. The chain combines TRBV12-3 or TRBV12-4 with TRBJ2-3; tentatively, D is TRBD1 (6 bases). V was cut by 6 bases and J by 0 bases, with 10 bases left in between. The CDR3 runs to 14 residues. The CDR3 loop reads CASSPTGSTDTQYF. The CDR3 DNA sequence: TGTGCCAGCAGCCCCACAGGGAGCACAGATACGCAGTATTTT.

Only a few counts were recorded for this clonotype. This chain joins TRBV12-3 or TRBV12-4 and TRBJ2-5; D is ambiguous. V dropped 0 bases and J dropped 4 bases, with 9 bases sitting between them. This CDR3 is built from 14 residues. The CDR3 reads CASSLALRVETQYF. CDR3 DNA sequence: TGTGCCAGCAGTTTAGCGCTAAGGGTAGAGACCCAGTACTTC.

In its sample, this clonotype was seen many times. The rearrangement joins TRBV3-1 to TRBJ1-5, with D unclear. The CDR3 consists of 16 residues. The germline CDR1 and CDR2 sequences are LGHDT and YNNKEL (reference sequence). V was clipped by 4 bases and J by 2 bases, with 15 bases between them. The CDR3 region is CASSPKQSGGNQPQHF. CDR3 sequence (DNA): TGTGCCAGCAGCCCCAAGCAAAGCGGAGGCAATCAGCCCCAGCATTTT. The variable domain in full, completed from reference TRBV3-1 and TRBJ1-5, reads DTAVSQTPKYLVTQMGNDKSIKCEQNLGHDTMYWYKQDSKKFLKIMFSYNNKELIINETVPNRFSPKSPDKAHLNLHINSLELGDSAVYFCASSPKQSGGNQPQHFGDGTRLSIL.

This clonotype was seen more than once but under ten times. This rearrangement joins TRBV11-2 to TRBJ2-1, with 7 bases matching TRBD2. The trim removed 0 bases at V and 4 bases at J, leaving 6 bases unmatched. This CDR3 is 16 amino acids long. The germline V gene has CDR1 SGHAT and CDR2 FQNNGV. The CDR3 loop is CASSLEGGGGYNEQFF. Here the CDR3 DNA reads TGTGCCAGCAGCTTAGAGGGCGGCGGGGGTTACAATGAGCAGTTCTTC.

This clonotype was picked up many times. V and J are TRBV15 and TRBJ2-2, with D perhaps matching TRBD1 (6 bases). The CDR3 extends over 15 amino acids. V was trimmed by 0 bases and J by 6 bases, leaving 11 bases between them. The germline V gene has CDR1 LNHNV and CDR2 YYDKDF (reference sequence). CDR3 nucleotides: TGTGCCACCAGCAGAGAAGCCCCAGGGGCCGGGGAGCTGTTTTTT. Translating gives CATSREAPGAGELFF. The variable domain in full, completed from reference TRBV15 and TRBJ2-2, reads DAMVIQNPRYQVTQFGKPVTLSCSQTLNHNVMYWYQQKSSQAPKLLFHYYDKDFNNEADTPDNFQSRRPNTSFCFLDIRSPGLGDTAMYLCATSREAPGAGELFFGEGSRLTVL.

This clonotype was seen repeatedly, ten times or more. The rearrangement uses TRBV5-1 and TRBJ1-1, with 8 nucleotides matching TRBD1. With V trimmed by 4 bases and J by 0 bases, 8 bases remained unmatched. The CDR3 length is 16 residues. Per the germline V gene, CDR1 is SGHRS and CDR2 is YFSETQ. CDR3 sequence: CASSPRQGPLNTEAFF. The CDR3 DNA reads TGCGCCAGCAGCCCCAGACAGGGGCCTTTGAACACTGAAGCTTTCTTT. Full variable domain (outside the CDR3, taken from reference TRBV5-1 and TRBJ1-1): KAGVTQTPRYLIKTRGQQVTLSCSPISGHRSVSWYQQTPGQGLQFLFEYFSETQRNKGNFPGRFSGRQFSNSRSEMNVSTLELGDSALYLCASSPRQGPLNTEAFFGQGTRLTVV.